Listed here is a single T cell receptor beta chain. The antigen it binds to is not known. No quality values exist for individual bases; no much larger clone is one base distant. Enrolling through a virtual design, the prospective study's participants ranged in age from roughly 18 to 90 years and lived across 24 United States geographic areas. In the prospective study, participants were assigned to cohorts based on the clinical history participants reported in a screening survey and a study questionnaire. ImmuneRACE Cohort 3 recovered participants were defined by two consecutive negative NP/OP PCR tests, healthcare professional clearance, or symptom resolution. Each participant in the prospective study had whole blood, serum and a nasopharyngeal or oropharyngeal swab collected by mobile phlebotomists. Participants in the prospective study had the option to provide additional blood draws and questionnaires over a roughly 2-month period. Blood samples from the prospective study were shipped frozen or at room temperature prior to DNA extraction.

TCRbeta CDR3 regions were amplified from genomic DNA by means of the immunoSEQ Assay, a bias-controlled multiplex PCR. The original pipeline was this. Nucleated cell counts per sample were estimated from amplification of reference gene primers within the assay. To quantify the absolute abundance of each unique TCRbeta CDR3 rearrangement, sequence reads were collapsed and filtered. For each sample, productive Simpson clonality was calculated as the square root of Simpson's diversity index across productive rearrangements. The immuneACCESS repertoire file appears here via TCRdb, limited to in-frame rearrangements. These files lack a portion of the clones; in checked studies, under half of the deficit traces to unresolved V genes, and the cause of the others is not known. That table supplies the V and J calls and clone size; D and trimming were determined from the DNA. This sample is represented by 110,000 to 150,000 clones; 75% to 90% of them were singletons. Jointly, the top ten make up more than 3.5% of the sample.

From the cysteine up to the phenylalanine, the CDR3 has a length of 15 residues. Only the CDR3 DNA is retained, 45 bases long and in frame from the first base. Sequences SGHDT (CDR1) and YYEEEE (CDR2) are obtained from the germline V gene. Trimming costs V 0 bases and J 3 bases, and their ends lie 11 bases apart. This sample was included in a study of blood T cell repertoires in COVID-19 (TCRdb year 2020). A note on the overall study: Samples from collaborators originated in the United States, Italy and Spain and spanned both the acute and convalescent phases of COVID-19. The material from the prospective study consisted of cDNA or gDNA derived from T cells, B-cell-depleted T cells, or PBMCs. Deeply sampled blood TCRbeta repertoires from subjects exposed to, actively infected with, or recovered from COVID-19 were included in the dataset. The repertoires were released in a freely available public database meant as a resource for research on the immune response to SARS-CoV-2. The samples were drawn from the first 160 participants of the ongoing ImmuneRACE study and from about 1,200 subjects provided by 6 global collaborators. The sample metadata nearly always contained a de-identified subject ID, COVID-19 status, age in years and sex. HLA class I and class II types, where available, came from metadata supplied by the sample provider rather than from assay-based typing. The research as a whole found: The quantity of clinical and demographic metadata differed by source and by participant and was supplied without curation.

Sequencing was performed on PBMCs or T cells enriched from blood (not recorded which). The receptor was isolated from a man aged 45-60 years who had recovered from COVID-19. The rearranged segments are TRBV5-6 and TRBJ2-3, with TRBD1 tentatively as D gene (6 bases match). The CDR3 protein: CASSLGGLGTDTQYF. At the DNA level, the sequence is TGTGCCAGCAGCTTGGGGGGGCTGGGGACAGATACGCAGTATTTT.